Below, one T cell receptor (beta chain) is given with its context. The data were taken from a study of blood T cell repertoires in COVID-19. Using immunoSEQ multiplex PCR, the repertoire was profiled, and TCRdb retains in-frame clones only, with some absent. The sample contains approximately 220,000 clones, roughly 85% of which appear only once. Recruits, aged about 18 to 90 years, lived in 20 to 30 US areas. Cohorts were based on clinical histories the participants reported. Exposed participants came across a COVID-19 case within 2 weeks before study entry. The sample taken for sequencing was PBMCs or T cells enriched from blood (not recorded which). This receptor was obtained from a woman in her forties or fifties who had been exposed to COVID-19.

The CDR3 loop is CASSWGQVLSTEAFF. The CDR3 DNA reads as TGCGCCAGCAGCTGGGGACAAGTACTCTCCACTGAAGCTTTCTTT. The rearrangement links TRBV5-1 to TRBJ1-1; maybe TRBD1 (6 bases). Between the trimmed V and J ends, which lost 3 bases and 4 bases, there was a span of 16 bases. The CDR3 totals 15 residues. Germline CDR1 reads SGHRS; CDR2 reads YFSETQ.